The present T cell receptor (beta chain) was sequenced within a study of T cell repertoires in cytomegalovirus infection. As for the study in general: CMV infection together with matching HLA type was indicated by public TCR beta signatures. Whole-study results and caveats: HLA-C-restricted, CMV-specific TCR beta clonotypes were dominant ex vivo. The cumulative frequency of public TCR beta families distinguished individuals who carried CMV together with the relevant HLA.

This CDR3 is built from 18 residues. Per the germline V gene, CDR1 is SGHRS and CDR2 is YFSETQ. V trimming: 1 base; J trimming: 0 bases; junction bases outside the gene matches: 8. Each CDR3 protein is one row after TCRdb ran MiXCR on the reads. The profile shows just over 150,000 distinct CDR3 sequences, less than 25% of them singletons. This clonotype was recorded at least ten times. Its antigen is unknown. V and J are TRBV5-1 and TRBJ2-5, with 11 positions matching TRBD2. The TCR comes from a human donor in good health (CMV status not recorded). Some clones in this sample may be carry-over from other donors' samples. Sample: PBMCs. CDR3: CASSLSSGRGSYQETQYF. The CDR3 DNA reads as TGCGCCAGCAGCTTGAGTAGCGGGAGGGGATCGTACCAAGAGACCCAGTACTTC.